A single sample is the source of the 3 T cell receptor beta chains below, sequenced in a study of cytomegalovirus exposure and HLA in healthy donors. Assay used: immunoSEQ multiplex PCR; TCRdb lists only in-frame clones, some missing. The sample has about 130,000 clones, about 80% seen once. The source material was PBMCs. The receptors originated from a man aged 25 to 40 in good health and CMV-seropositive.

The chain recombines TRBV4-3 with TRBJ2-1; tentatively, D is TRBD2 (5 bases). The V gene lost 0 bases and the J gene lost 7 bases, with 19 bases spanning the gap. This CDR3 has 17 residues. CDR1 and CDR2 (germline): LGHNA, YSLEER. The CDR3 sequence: CASSQDFAGATLNEQFF. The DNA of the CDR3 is TGCGCCAGCAGCCAAGATTTCGCGGGTGCAACCCTTAATGAGCAGTTCTTC.

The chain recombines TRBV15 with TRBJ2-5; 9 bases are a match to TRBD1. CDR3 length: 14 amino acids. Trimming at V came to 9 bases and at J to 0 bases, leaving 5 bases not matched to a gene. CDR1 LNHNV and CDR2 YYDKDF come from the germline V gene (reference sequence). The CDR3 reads CATGTGSYQETQYF. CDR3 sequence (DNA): TGTGCCACGGGGACAGGGTCGTACCAAGAGACCCAGTACTTC. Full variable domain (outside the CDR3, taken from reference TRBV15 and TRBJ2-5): DAMVIQNPRYQVTQFGKPVTLSCSQTLNHNVMYWYQQKSSQAPKLLFHYYDKDFNNEADTPDNFQSRRPNTSFCFLDIRSPGLGDTAMYLCATGTGSYQETQYFGPGTRLLVL.

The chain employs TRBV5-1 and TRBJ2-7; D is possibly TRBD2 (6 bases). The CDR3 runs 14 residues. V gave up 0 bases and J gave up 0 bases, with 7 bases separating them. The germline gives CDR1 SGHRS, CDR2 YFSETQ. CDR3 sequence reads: CASSLGTNSYEQYF. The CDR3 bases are TGCGCCAGCAGCTTGGGGACTAACTCCTACGAGCAGTACTTC.